This TCR beta chain appears in the sequencing data of a study of T cells after yellow fever vaccination. Study results and caveats: Abundant bulk-population clonotypes could contaminate the FACS-sorted repertoires. CD4 and CD8 compartments shared a small share of clonotypes. Post-booster repertoires again held most primary-vaccination clones (about 96% CD4, 85% to 90% CD8).

This clonotype was detected ten times or more. Its antigen is unknown. TCR cDNA, made by 5'RACE template switching, carried an added universal primer site and UMIs. Each CDR3 protein is one row after TCRdb ran MiXCR on the 5' RACE reads. Of 230,000 or so distinct CDR3 sequences in the sample, more than 3.5% were seen once. The CDR3 runs to 12 residues. The germline V and J ends were trimmed by 1 base and 9 bases, with 7 bases remaining between them. This specimen consisted of PBMCs, obtained 15 days after the yellow fever booster vaccination. The receptor comes from a man aged 18 to 29 who received the YFV17D yellow fever vaccine. The rearrangement links TRBV12-3 or TRBV12-4 to TRBJ2-1; the D gene is possibly TRBD1 (5 bases). CDR3: CASSLDRGEQFF. CDR3 sequence (DNA): TGTGCCAGCAGTTTAGATAGGGGTGAGCAGTTCTTC.